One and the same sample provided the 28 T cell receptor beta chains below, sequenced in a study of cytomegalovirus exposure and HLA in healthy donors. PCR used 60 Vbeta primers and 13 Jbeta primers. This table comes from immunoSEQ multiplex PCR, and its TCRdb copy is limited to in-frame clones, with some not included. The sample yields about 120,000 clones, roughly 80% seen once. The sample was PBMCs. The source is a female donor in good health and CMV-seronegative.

The CDR3 loop is CAWSVQWNEKLFF. The CDR3 region has the DNA TGTGCCTGGAGTGTACAGTGGAATGAAAAACTGTTTTTT. The chain carries TRBV30 and TRBJ1-4; D remains unclear. Between the trimmed V and J ends, which lost 0 bases and 5 bases, there was a span of 7 bases. Per germline, CDR1 GTSNPN and CDR2 SVGIG (reference sequence). The CDR3 has 13 residues.

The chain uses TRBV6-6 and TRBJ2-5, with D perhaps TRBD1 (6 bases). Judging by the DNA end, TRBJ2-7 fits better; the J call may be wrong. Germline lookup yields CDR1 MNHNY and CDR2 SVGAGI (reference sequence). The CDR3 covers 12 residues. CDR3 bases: TGTGCCAGCAGTCTGACAGGATACGAGCAGTACTTC. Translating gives CASSLTGYEQYF.

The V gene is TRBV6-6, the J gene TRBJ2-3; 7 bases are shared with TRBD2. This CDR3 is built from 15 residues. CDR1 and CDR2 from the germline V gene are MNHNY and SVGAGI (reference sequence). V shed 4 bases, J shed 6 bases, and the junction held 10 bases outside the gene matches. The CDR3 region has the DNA TGTGCCAGCAGTTCTCTAGCAGACGGGAGGGATACGCAGTATTTT. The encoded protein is CASSSLADGRDTQYF.

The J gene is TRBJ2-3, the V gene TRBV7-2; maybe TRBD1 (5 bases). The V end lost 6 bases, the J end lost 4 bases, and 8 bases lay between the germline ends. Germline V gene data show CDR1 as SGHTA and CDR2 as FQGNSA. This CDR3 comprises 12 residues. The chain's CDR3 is CASRKGADTQYF. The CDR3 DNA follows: TGTGCCAGCAGAAAAGGGGCAGATACGCAGTATTTT.

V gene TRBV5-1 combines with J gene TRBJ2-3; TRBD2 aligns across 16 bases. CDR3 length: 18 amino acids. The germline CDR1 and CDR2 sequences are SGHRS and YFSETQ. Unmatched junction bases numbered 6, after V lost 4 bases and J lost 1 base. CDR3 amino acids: CASSPGLAGGLGTDTQYF. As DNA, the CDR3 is TGCGCCAGCAGCCCGGGACTAGCGGGGGGGCTCGGCACAGATACGCAGTATTTT.

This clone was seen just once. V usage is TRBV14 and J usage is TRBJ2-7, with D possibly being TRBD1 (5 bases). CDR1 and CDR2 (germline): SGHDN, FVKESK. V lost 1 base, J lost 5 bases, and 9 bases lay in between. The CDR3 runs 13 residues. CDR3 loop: CASSQVVGDEQYF. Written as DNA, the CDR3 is TGTGCCAGCAGCCAAGTCGTAGGGGACGAGCAGTACTTC.

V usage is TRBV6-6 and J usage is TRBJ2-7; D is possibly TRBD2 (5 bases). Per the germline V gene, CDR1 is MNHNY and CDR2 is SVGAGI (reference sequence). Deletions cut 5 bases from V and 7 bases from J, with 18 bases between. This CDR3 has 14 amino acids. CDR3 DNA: TGTGCCAGCAGTGATATACAGCTTAGGAGGGAGCAGTACTTC. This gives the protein CASSDIQLRREQYF.

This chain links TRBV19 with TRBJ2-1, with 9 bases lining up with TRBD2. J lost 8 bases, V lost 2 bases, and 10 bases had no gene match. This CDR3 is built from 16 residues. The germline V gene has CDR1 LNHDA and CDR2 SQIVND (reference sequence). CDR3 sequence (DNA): TGTGCCAGTAGTATATTCGGGCGGGGGGGCGTCGATGAGCAGTTCTTC. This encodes CASSIFGRGGVDEQFF.

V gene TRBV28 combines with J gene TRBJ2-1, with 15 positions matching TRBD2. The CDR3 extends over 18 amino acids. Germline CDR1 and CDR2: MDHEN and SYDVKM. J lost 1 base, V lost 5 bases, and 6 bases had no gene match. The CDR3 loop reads CASSVGLAGGPSYNEQFF. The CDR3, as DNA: TGTGCCAGCAGTGTGGGACTAGCGGGGGGTCCTTCCTACAATGAGCAGTTCTTC.

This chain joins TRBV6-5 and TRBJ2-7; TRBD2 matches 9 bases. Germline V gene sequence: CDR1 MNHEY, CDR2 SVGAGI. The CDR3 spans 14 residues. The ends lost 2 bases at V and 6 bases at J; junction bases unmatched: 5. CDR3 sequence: CASSYAGGPGEQYF. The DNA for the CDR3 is TGTGCCAGCAGTTACGCGGGGGGGCCCGGCGAGCAGTACTTC.

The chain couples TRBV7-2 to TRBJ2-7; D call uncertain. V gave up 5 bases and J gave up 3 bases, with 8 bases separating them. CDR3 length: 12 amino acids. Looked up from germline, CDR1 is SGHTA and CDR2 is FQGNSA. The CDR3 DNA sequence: TGTGCCAGCAGCCCCCCCCACTACGAGCAGTACTTC. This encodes CASSPPHYEQYF.

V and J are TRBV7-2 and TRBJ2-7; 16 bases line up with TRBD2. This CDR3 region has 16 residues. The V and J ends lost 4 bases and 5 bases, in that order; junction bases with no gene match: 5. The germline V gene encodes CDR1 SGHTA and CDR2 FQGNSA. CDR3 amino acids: CASSWGLAGGLDEQYF. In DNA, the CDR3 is TGTGCCAGCAGCTGGGGACTAGCGGGGGGGCTGGACGAGCAGTACTTC.

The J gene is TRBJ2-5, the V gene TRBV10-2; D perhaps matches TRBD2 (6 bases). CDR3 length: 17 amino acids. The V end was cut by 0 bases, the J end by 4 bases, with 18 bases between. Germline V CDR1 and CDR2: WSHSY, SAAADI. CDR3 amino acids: CASSESLLMTSGETQYF. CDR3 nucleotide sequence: TGCGCCAGCAGTGAGTCCTTACTAATGACTAGTGGAGAGACCCAGTACTTC.

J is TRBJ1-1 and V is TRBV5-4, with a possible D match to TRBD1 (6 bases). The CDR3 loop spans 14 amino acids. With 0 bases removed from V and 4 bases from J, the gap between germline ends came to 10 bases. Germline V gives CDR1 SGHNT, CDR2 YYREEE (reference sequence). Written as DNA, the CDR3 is TGTGCCAGCAGCTTGGGGGGGACAACCACTGAAGCTTTCTTT. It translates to CASSLGGTTTEAFF.

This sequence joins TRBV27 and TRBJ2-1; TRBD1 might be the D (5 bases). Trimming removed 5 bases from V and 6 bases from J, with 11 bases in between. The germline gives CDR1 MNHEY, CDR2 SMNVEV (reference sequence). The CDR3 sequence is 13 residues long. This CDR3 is CASSIQQVNEQFF. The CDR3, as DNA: TGTGCCAGCAGTATACAACAGGTCAATGAGCAGTTCTTC.

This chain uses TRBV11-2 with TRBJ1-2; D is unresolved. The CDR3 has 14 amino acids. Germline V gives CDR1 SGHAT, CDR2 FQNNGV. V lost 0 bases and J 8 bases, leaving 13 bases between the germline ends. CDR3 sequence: CASSLDQRVGGYTF. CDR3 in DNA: TGTGCCAGCAGCTTAGATCAGAGGGTCGGAGGCTACACCTTC.

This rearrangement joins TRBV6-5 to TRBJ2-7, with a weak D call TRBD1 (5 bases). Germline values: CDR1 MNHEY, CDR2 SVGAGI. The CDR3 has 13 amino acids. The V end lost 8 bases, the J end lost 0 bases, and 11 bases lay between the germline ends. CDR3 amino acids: CASYDSSSYEQYF. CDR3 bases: TGTGCCAGCTACGACAGTAGCTCCTACGAGCAGTACTTC.

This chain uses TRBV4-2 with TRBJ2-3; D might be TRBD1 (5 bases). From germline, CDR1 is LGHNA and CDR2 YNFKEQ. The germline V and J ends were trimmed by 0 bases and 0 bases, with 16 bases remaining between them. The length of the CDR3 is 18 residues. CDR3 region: CASSQELRASPSTDTQYF. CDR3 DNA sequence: TGTGCCAGCAGCCAAGAGCTCAGGGCCTCCCCTAGCACAGATACGCAGTATTTT.

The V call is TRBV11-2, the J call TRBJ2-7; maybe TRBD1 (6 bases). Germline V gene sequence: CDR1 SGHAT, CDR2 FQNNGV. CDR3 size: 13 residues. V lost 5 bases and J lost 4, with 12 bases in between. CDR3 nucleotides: TGTGCCAGCAGCCCGACCACAGGGTACGAGCAGTACTTC. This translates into CASSPTTGYEQYF. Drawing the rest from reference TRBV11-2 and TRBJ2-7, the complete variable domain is EAGVAQSPRYKIIEKRQSVAFWCNPISGHATLYWYQQILGQGPKLLIQFQNNGVVDDSQLPKDRFSAERLKGVDSTLKIQPAKLEDSAVYLCASSPTTGYEQYFGPGTRLTVT.

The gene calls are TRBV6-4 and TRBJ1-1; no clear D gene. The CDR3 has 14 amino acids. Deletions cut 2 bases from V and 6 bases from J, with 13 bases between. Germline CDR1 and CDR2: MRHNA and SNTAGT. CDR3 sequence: CASSDPPGSSEAFF. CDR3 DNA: TGTGCCAGCAGTGACCCTCCGGGAAGTTCTGAAGCTTTCTTT.

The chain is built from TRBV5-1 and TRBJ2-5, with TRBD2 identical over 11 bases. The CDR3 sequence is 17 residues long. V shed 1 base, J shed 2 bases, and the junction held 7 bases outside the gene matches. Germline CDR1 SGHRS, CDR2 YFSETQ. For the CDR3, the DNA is TGCGCCAGCAGCTTGAGAGTAGCGGGGGGGCTGCAAGAGACCCAGTACTTC. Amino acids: CASSLRVAGGLQETQYF. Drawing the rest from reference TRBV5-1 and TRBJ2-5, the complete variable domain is KAGVTQTPRYLIKTRGQQVTLSCSPISGHRSVSWYQQTPGQGLQFLFEYFSETQRNKGNFPGRFSGRQFSNSRSEMNVSTLELGDSALYLCASSLRVAGGLQETQYFGPGTRLLVL.

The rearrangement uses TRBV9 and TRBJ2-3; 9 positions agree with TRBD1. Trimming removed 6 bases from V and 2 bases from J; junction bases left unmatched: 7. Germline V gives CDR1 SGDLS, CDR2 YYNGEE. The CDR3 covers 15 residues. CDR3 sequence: CASNLRDRDTDTQYF. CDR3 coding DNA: TGTGCCAGCAACCTCCGGGACAGGGACACAGATACGCAGTATTTT.

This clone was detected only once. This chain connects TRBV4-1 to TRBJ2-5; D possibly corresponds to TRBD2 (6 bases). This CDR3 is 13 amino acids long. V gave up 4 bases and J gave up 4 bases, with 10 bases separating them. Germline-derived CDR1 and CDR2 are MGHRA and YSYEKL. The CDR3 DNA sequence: TGCGCCAGCAGCCGCCCGGGACTAGAGACCCAGTACTTC. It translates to CASSRPGLETQYF.

The CDR3 DNA is TGTGCCAGCAGCTCATCAGCGGGGGGGCTCACCGGGGAGCTGTTTTTT. It translates to CASSSSAGGLTGELFF. The chain employs TRBV5-5 and TRBJ2-2; 10 bases fit TRBD2. The CDR3 has 16 amino acids. V was clipped by 3 bases and J by 4 bases; unmatched bases: 6. Germline values: CDR1 SGHKS, CDR2 YYEKEE (reference sequence).

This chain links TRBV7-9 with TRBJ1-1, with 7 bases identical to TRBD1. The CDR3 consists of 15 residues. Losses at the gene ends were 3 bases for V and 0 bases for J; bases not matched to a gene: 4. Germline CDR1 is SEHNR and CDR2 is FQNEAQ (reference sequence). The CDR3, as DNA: TGTGCCAGCAGCTTTAGACAGGGTATGAACACTGAAGCTTTCTTT. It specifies CASSFRQGMNTEAFF.

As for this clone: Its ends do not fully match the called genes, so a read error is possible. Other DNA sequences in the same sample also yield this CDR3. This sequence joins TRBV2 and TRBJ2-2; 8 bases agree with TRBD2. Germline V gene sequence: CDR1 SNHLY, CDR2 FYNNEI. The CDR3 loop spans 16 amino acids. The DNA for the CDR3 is TGTGCCAGCAGAGCCCCCCAGCGGGGGAACACCGGGGAACTGTTTTTT. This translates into CASRAPQRGNTGELFF.

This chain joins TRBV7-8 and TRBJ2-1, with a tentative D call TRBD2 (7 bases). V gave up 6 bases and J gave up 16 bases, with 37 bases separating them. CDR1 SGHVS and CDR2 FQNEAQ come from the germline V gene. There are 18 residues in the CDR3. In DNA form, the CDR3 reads TGTGCCAGCAGTCAGGAAGGGGGGGGAACACTGGGACCGAAAAGTGAATTCTTC. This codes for CASSQEGGGTLGPKSEFF.

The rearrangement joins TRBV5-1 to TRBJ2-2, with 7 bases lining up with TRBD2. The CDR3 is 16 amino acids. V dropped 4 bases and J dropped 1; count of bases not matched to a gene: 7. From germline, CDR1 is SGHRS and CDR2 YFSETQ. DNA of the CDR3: TGCGCCAGCAGCCCCGGGACTAACTTGAACACCGGGGAGCTGTTTTTT. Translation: CASSPGTNLNTGELFF.